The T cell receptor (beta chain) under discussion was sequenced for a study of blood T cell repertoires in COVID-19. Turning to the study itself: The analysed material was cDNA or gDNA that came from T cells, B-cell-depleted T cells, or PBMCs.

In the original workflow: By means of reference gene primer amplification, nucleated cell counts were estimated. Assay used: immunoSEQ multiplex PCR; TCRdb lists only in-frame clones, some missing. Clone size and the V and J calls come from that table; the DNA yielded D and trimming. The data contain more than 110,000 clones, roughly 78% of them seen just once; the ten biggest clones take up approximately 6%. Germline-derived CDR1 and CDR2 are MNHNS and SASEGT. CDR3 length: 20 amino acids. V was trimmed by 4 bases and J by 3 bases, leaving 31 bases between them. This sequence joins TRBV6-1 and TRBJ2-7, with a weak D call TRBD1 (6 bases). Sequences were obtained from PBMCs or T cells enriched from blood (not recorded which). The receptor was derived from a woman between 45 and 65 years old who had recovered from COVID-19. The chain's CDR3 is CASSATAGDFYLLGYYEQYV. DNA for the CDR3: TGTGCCAGCAGTGCCACTGCAGGGGATTTCTACCTACTTGGCTACTACGAGCAGTACGTC.